Here is one T cell receptor beta chain with its context. Its antigen is currently not known. There are no base qualities to consult, and no much larger clone falls within one base. These data belong to a study of T cell responses to AZD1222 COVID-19 vaccine (TCRdb year 2021). Study-level background: TCR sequencing was performed for roughly 240 trial participants, of whom some 200 were given two doses of AZD1222 and approximately 25 were given two doses of MenACWY control vaccine. Trial participants were enrolled by age into subgroups of 18-55, 56-69 and 70-plus years, and 148, 28 and 57 TCR-sequenced participants, respectively, were included in these subgroups.

The time point label, read with the paper, signifies: about 28 days (+/-7) after the second vaccine dose. Because spike-specific TCR depth and breadth did not differ between the two schedules, AZD1222 recipients who got a second dose at roughly 4 weeks were pooled with those who got a second dose at roughly 12 weeks. Vaccinee samples came from UK trials COV001 and COV002, including a single-blind randomized controlled phase 2/3 trial of AZD1222 (ChAdOx1 nCoV-19) in healthy adults. For TCRbeta chain sequencing, PBMC samples were collected from trial participants at day 0 and at day 28 after the second dose. V has 4 bases trimmed and J has 2 bases trimmed; junction bases matching no gene number 13. For CDR1 and CDR2, the germline V gene lists SGHRS and YFSETQ. Including the terminal cysteine and phenylalanine, the CDR3 comprises 18 residues. Only the CDR3 region is kept as DNA, spanning 54 bases read in frame from base 1.

The CDR3 regions of human TCRbeta chains were analyzed by immunosequencing. On the study's bioinformatics: TCRs in the repertoires were compared against a reference library of SARS-CoV-2-specific TCRs that had been generated with the MIRA antigen-specificity platform. Breadth was defined as the fraction of unique TCRs that were SARS-CoV-2-associated. Depth was defined as the fraction of total T cells that were SARS-CoV-2-associated. Using the MIRA data, every spike-specific TCR was mapped to the spike region that the TCR reacted to and assigned to either a CD4 or a CD8 class. Log10-transformed breadth and depth values were compared by one-way ANOVA with Sidak's multiple comparisons tests. What TCRdb holds here is the immuneACCESS table cut down to in-frame rearrangements. Part of the clones is not present; checked against another copy, under half of the missing clones reflect an unresolved V gene, and the others are unexplained. That table supplies the V and J calls and clone size; D and trimming were determined from the DNA. This sample holds about 180,000 clones; 88% were observed only once. About 25% of the sample comes from the top ten.

Broad study findings and their caveats: CD4 TCRs associated with the vaccine covered the entire spike protein, and the dominant responses were in regions 160-218 and 743-854. Because no day 14 peak-response samples were available, the repertoires could be characterized only after the peak T cell response. Epitopes outside the regions mutated in the B.1.351 and B.1.1.7 variants were reportedly recognized by nearly half of the unique spike-specific TCRs. After two AZD1222 doses, spike-specific TCR breadth and depth were significantly higher than at day 0 and than in MenACWY recipients. The 56-69-year group was small, and its depth increase did not reach significance, likely because of low power. Most participants were white British and females outnumbered males, and the authors suggested that clonal diversity may have been underestimated. Conclusions about previously exposed vaccinees were limited because only a handful of AZD1222 recipients were SARS-CoV-2 seropositive at baseline.

The source material was peripheral blood, sampled 28 days after the second AZD1222 dose. The receptor was derived from an adult who received the AZD1222 COVID-19 vaccine. This chain joins TRBV5-1 to TRBJ1-5; 9 bases in the middle match TRBD1. The bases read TGCGCCAGCAGCCTTCCACCCCCCGGGGACAGGGGCAATCAGCCCCAGCATTTT. Its protein is CASSLPPPGDRGNQPQHF.